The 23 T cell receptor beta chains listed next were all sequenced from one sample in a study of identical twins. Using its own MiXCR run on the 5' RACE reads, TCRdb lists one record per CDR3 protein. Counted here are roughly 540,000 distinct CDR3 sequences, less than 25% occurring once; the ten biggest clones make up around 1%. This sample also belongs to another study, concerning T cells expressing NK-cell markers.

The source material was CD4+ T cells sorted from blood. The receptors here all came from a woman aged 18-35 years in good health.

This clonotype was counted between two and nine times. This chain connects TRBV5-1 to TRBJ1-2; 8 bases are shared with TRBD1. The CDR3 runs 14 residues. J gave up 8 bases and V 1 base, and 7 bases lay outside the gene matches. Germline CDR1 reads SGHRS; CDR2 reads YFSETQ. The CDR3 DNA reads TGCGCCAGCAGCTTGCCCGACAGGGGAGGAGGCTACACCTTC. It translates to CASSLPDRGGGYTF.

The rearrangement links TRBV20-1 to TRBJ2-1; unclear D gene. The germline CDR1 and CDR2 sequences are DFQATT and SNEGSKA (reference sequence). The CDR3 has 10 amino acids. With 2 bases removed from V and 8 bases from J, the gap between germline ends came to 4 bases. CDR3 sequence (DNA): TGCAGTGCTAGATTCCATGAGCAGTTCTTC. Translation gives CSARFHEQFF.

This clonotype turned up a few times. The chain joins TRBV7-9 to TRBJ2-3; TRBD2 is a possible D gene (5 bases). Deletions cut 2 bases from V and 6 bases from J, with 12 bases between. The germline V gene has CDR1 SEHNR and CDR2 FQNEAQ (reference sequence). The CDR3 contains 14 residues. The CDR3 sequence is CASSLTGGIDTQYF. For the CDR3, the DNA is TGTGCCAGCAGCTTAACCGGAGGTATCGATACGCAGTATTTT.

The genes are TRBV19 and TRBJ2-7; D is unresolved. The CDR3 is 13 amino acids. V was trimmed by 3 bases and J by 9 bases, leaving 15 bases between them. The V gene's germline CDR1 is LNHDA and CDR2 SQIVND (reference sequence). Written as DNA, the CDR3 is TGTGCCAGTAGTATGGTTGGAGCCGAAATGCAGTACTTC. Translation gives CASSMVGAEMQYF.

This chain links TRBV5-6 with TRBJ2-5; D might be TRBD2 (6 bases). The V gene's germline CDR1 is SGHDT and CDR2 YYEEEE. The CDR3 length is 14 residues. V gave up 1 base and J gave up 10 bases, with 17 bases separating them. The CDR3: CASSLPELAGIQYF. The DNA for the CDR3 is TGTGCCAGCAGCTTGCCGGAACTAGCAGGTATCCAGTACTTC.

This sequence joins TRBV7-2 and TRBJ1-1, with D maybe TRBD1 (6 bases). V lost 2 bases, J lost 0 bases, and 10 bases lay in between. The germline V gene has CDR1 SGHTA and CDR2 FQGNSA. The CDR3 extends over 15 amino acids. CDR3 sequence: CASSLTGLMNTEAFF. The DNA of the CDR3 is TGTGCCAGCAGCTTAACAGGGCTGATGAACACTGAAGCTTTCTTT.

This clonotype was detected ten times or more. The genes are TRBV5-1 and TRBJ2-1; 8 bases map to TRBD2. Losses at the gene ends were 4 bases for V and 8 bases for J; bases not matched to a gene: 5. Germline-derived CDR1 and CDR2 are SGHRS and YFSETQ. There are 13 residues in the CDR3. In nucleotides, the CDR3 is TGCGCCAGCAGCCCCGGACTAGCCGATGAGCAGTTCTTC. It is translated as CASSPGLADEQFF.

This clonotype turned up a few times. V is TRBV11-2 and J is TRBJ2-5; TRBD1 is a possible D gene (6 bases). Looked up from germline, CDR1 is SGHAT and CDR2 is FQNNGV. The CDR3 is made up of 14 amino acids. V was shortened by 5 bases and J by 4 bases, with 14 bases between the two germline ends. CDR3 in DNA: TGTGCCAGCAGCAAACAGGGAACTCGAGAGACCCAGTACTTC. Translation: CASSKQGTRETQYF.

The DNA of the CDR3 is TGTGCCAGCAGTCTTACCCTAGCGGGGGGCCAAGAGACCCAGTACTTC. This encodes CASSLTLAGGQETQYF. The chain is built from TRBV27 and TRBJ2-5; 11 nucleotides align to TRBD2. There are 16 residues in the CDR3. V shed 5 bases and J 1 base; nucleotides not matched to a gene: 6. Germline CDR1 MNHEY, CDR2 SMNVEV (reference sequence).

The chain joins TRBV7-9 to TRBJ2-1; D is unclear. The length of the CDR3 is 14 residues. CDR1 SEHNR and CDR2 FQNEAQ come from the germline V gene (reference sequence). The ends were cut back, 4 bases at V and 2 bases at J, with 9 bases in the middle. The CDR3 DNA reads TGTGCCAGCAGCTCGGTTGACCCCTACAATGAGCAGTTCTTC. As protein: CASSSVDPYNEQFF.

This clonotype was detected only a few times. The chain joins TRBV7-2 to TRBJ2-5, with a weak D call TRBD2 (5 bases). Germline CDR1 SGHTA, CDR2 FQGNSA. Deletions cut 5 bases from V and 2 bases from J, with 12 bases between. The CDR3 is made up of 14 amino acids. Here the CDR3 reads CASSLGLVQETQYF. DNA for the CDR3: TGTGCCAGCAGCCTAGGACTCGTTCAAGAGACCCAGTACTTC.

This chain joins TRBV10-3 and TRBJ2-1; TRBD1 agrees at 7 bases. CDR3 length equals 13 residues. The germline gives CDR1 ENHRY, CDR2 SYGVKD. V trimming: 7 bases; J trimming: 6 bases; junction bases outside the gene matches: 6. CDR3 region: CAIKTTGLNEQFF. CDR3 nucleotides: TGTGCCATCAAGACGACAGGGCTCAATGAGCAGTTCTTC.

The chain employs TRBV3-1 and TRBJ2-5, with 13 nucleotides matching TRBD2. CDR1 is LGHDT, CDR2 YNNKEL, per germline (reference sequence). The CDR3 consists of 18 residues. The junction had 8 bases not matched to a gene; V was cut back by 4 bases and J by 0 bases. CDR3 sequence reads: CASSPGLAGAMYQETQYF. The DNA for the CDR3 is TGTGCCAGCAGCCCCGGACTAGCGGGAGCCATGTACCAAGAGACCCAGTACTTC.

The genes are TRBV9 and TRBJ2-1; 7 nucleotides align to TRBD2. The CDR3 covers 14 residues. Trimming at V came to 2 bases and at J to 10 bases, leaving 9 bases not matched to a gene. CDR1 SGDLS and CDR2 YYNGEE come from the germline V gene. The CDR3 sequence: CASSVGLEVCEQFF. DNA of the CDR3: TGTGCCAGCAGCGTCGGACTAGAGGTCTGCGAGCAGTTCTTC.

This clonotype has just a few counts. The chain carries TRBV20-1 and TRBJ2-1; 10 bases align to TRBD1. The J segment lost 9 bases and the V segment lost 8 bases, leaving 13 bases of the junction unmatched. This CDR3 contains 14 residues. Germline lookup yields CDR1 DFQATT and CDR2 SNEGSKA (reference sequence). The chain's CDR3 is CSYKPGQGYGEQFF. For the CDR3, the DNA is TGCAGTTATAAACCGGGACAGGGGTACGGTGAGCAGTTCTTC.

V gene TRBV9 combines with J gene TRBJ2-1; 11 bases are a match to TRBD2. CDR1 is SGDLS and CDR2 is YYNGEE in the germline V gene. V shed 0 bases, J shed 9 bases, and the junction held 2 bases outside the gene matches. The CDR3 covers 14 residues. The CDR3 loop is CASSVVAGGGEQFF. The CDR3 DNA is TGTGCCAGCAGCGTAGTAGCGGGAGGGGGTGAGCAGTTCTTC. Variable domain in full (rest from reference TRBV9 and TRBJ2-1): DSGVTQTPKHLITATGQRVTLRCSPRSGDLSVYWYQQSLDQGLQFLIQYYNGEERAKGNILERFSAQQFPDLHSELNLSSLELGDSALYFCASSVVAGGGEQFFGPGTRLTVL.

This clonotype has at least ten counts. This chain's CDR3 is CASSRYGSGNTIYF. DNA of the CDR3: TGCGCCAGCAGCCGTTACGGCTCTGGAAACACCATATATTTT. The chain combines TRBV4-3 with TRBJ1-3; D is ambiguous. The V gene's germline CDR1 is LGHNA and CDR2 YSLEER. This CDR3 is built from 14 residues. V was shortened by 4 bases and J by 0 bases, with 7 bases between the two germline ends.

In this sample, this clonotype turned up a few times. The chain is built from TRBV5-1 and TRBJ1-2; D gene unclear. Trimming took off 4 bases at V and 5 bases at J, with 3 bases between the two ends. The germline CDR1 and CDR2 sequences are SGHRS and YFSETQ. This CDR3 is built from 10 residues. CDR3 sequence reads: CASSEYGYTF. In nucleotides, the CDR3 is TGCGCCAGCAGCGAGTATGGCTACACCTTC.

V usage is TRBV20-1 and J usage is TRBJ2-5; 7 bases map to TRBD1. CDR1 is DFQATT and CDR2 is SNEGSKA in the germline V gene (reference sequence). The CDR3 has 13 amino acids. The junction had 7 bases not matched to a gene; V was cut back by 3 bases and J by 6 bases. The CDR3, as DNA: TGCAGTGCTAGGGCAGGGGGTATGAAGACCCAGTACTTC. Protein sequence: CSARAGGMKTQYF.

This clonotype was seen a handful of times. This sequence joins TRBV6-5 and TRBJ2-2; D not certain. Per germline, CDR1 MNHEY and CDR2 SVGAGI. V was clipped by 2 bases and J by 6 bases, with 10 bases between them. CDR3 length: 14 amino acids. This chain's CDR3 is CASSYDRKAGELFF. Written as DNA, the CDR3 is TGTGCCAGCAGTTACGATAGAAAGGCCGGGGAGCTGTTTTTT.

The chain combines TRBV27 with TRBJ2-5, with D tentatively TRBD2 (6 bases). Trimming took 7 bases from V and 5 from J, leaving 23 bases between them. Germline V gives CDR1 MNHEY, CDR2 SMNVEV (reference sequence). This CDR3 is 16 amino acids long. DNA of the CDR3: TGTGCCAGCACCCCTCGGGGGACGAGTGACCTTGAGACCCAGTACTTC. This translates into CASTPRGTSDLETQYF.

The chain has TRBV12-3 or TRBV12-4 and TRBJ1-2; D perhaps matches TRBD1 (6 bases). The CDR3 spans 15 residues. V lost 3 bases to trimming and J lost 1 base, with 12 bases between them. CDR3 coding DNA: TGTGCCAGCAGTTTCTCAGACAGGAATAACTATGGCTACACCTTC. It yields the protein CASSFSDRNNYGYTF.

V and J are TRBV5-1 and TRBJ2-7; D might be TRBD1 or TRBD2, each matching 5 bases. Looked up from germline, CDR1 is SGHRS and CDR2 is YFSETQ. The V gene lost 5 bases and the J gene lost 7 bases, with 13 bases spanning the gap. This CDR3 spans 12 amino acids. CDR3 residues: CASSPSEGEQYF. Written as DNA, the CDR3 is TGCGCCAGCAGTCCCTCAGAGGGGGAGCAGTACTTC.